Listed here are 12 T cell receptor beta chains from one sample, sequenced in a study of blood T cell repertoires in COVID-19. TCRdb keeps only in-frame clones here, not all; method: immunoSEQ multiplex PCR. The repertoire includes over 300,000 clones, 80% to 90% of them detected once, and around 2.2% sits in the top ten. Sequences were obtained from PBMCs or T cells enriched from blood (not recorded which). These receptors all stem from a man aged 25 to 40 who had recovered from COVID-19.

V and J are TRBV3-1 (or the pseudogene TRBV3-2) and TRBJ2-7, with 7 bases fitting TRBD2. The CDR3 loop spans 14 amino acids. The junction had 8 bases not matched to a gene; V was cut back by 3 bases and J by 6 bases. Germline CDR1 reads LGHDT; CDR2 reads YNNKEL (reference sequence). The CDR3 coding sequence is TGTGCCAGCAGCCATGTGGGGGAGGGAGTCGAGCAGTACTTC. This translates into CASSHVGEGVEQYF.

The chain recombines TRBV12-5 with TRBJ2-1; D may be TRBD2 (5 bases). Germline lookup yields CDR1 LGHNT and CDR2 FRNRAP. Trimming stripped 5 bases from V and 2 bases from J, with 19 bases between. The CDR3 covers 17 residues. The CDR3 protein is CASGPTPTLGAYNEQFF. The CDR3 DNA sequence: TGTGCTAGTGGTCCCACCCCGACCCTCGGGGCCTACAATGAGCAGTTCTTC. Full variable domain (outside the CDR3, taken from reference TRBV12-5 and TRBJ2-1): DARVTQTPRHKVTEMGQEVTMRCQPILGHNTVFWYRQTMMQGLELLAYFRNRAPLDDSGMPKDRFSAEMPDATLATLKIQPSEPRDSAVYFCASGPTPTLGAYNEQFFGPGTRLTVL.

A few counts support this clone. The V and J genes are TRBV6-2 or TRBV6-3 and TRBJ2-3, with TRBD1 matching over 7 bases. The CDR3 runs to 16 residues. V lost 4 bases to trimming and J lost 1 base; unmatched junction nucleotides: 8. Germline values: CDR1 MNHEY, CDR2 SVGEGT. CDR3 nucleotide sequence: TGTGCCAGCAGTTCGATAGACAGGGACCGCACAGATACGCAGTATTTT. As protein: CASSSIDRDRTDTQYF.

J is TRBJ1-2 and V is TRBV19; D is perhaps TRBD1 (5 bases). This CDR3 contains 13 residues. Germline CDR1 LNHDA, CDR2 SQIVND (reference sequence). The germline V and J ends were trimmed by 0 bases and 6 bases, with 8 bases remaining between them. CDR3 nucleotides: TGTGCCAGTAGTATAGATCCGGGGGATGGCTACACCTTC. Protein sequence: CASSIDPGDGYTF.

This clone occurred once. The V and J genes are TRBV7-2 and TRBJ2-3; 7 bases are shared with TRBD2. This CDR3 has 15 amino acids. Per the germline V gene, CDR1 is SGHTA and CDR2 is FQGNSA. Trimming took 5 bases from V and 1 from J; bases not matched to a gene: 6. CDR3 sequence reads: CASSPRGGGTDTQYF. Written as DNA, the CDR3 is TGTGCCAGCAGCCCTCGGGGAGGGGGCACAGATACGCAGTATTTT.

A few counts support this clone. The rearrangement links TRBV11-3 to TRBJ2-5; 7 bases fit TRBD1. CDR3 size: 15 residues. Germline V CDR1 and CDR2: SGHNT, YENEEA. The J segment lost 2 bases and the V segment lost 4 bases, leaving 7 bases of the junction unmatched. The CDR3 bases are TGTGCCAGCAGCTCCCGAGAACAGGGGCAAGAGACCCAGTACTTC. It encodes CASSSREQGQETQYF.

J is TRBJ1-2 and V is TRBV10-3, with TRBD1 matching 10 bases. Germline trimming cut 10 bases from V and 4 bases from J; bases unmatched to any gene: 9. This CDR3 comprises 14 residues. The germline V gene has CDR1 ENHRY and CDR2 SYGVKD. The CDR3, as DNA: TGTGCCACGCATGACAGGGGGCGCGCCTATGGCTACACCTTC. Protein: CATHDRGRAYGYTF.

The CDR3 protein is CASSPGQGRTEAFF. The CDR3 nucleotides are TGTGCCAGCAGCCCAGGACAGGGAAGGACTGAAGCTTTCTTT. The chain links TRBV7-9 to TRBJ1-1, with 8 bases fitting TRBD1. V shed 5 bases and J 5 bases; nucleotides not matched to a gene: 7. The CDR3 extends over 14 amino acids. Germline assignment: CDR1 SEHNR and CDR2 FQNEAQ (reference sequence).

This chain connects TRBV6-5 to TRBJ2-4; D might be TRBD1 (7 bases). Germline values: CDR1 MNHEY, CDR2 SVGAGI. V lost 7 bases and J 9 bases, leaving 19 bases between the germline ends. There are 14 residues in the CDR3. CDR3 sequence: CASKDRGLGGIQYF. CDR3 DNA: TGTGCCAGCAAGGATAGGGGGCTGGGAGGCATTCAGTACTTC.

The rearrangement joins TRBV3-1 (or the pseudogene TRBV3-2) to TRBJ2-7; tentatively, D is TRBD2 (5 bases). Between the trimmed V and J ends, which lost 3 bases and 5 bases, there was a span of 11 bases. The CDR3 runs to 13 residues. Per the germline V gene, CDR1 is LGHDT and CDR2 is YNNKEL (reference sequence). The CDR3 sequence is CASSQLTGNEQYF. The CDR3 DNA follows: TGTGCCAGCAGCCAGCTAACCGGGAACGAGCAGTACTTC.

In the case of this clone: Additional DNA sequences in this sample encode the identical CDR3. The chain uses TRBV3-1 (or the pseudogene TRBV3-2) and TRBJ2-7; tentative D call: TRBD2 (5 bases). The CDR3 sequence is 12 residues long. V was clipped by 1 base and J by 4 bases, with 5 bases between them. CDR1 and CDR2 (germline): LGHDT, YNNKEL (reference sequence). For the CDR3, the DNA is TGTGCCAGCAGCCAAGCGGGGTACGAGCAGTACTTC. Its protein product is CASSQAGYEQYF.

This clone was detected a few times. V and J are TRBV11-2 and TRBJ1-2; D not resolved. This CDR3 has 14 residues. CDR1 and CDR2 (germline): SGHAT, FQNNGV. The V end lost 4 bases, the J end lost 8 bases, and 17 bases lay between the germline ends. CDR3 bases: TGTGCCAGCAGCTCCCCCCGACGGGAAAGCGGCTACACCTTC. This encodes CASSSPRRESGYTF.